The 30 T cell receptor beta chains in this list originate from one sample, sequenced in a study of blood T cell repertoires in COVID-19. TCRdb keeps only in-frame clones here, not all; method: immunoSEQ multiplex PCR. Of some 150,000 clones in the sample, approximately 90% are singletons; the top ten hold 8.5% to 9%. Sequenced material: peripheral blood. The receptor source for this set is a woman aged 50 to 60 with active or convalescent COVID-19.

This clone was found once. The chain joins TRBV19 to TRBJ1-1; D is perhaps TRBD1 (6 bases). The V and J ends lost 4 bases and 0 bases respectively, with 12 bases between them. The germline V gene encodes CDR1 LNHDA and CDR2 SQIVND (reference sequence). The length of the CDR3 is 15 residues. The CDR3 here is CASSNGGFMNTEAFF. The DNA for the CDR3 is TGTGCCAGTAGTAATGGGGGCTTTATGAACACTGAAGCTTTCTTT.

A single count supports this clone. The V and J genes are TRBV4-2 and TRBJ2-7, with D tentatively TRBD1 (6 bases). CDR3 length equals 15 residues. Germline CDR1 and CDR2: LGHNA and YNFKEQ. Between the trimmed V and J ends, which lost 3 bases and 2 bases, there was a span of 14 bases. CDR3 in amino acids: CASSQGPGQPYEQYF. The CDR3 nucleotides read TGTGCCAGCAGCCAGGGCCCCGGACAGCCCTACGAGCAGTACTTC.

In DNA, the CDR3 is TGTGCCAGCAGCCAAGCCTCCAACAGGGACCGCACAGATACGCAGTATTTT. It yields the protein CASSQASNRDRTDTQYF. The chain uses TRBV4-2 and TRBJ2-3, with a tentative D call TRBD1 (6 bases). Germline loops: CDR1 LGHNA, CDR2 YNFKEQ. The CDR3 is 17 residues long. V was clipped by 1 base and J by 1 base, with 15 bases between them.

The V call is TRBV19, the J call TRBJ1-2; 8 bases are shared with TRBD1. Looked up from germline, CDR1 is LNHDA and CDR2 is SQIVND (reference sequence). The CDR3 has 16 amino acids. V was clipped by 8 bases and J by 1 base; unmatched bases: 12. CDR3 coding DNA: TGTGCCAGTGCTACAGCCCCGGGACAGGATAACTATGGCTACACCTTC. Translated, it gives CASATAPGQDNYGYTF.

The CDR3 loop reads CASSSTGEAFF. CDR3 sequence (DNA): TGTGCCAGCAGTTCGACAGGGGAGGCTTTCTTT. V and J are TRBV6-5 and TRBJ1-1; 8 positions agree with TRBD1. The CDR3 sequence is 11 residues long. Per germline, CDR1 MNHEY and CDR2 SVGAGI. Germline trimming cut 4 bases from V and 11 bases from J; bases unmatched to any gene: 3.

This chain uses TRBV12-5 with TRBJ2-3; no definite D call. Germline V gene data show CDR1 as LGHNT and CDR2 as FRNRAP. The CDR3 covers 13 residues. Deletions cut 5 bases from V and 3 bases from J, with 9 bases between. The CDR3 region has the DNA TGTGCTAGTGGTACCGCCGGGACAGATACGCAGTATTTT. It encodes CASGTAGTDTQYF.

This clone was found once. J is TRBJ2-5 and V is TRBV2, with a tentative D call TRBD1 (5 bases). Trimming took 4 bases from V and 2 from J, leaving 8 bases between them. Germline V gives CDR1 SNHLY, CDR2 FYNNEI. This CDR3 is built from 13 residues. The CDR3 DNA reads TGTGCCAGCAGTGGTCAGGGTCAAGAGACCCAGTACTTC. Its protein product is CASSGQGQETQYF.

The chain couples TRBV9 to TRBJ1-2, with a possible D match to TRBD1 (5 bases). The germline CDR1 and CDR2 sequences are SGDLS and YYNGEE. The V and J ends lost 3 bases and 1 base respectively, with 22 bases between them. This CDR3 contains 18 residues. As DNA, the CDR3 is TGTGCCAGCAGCGCCCAGGGCTGGGGCAGGGCCTTTAACTATGGCTACACCTTC. This sequence encodes CASSAQGWGRAFNYGYTF.

The CDR3 coding sequence is TGTGCCAGTAGTATAGGCGACAGGAAGGATCAGCCCCAGCATTTT. Translation gives CASSIGDRKDQPQHF. V and J are TRBV19 and TRBJ1-5, with a weak D call TRBD1 (6 bases). CDR3 size: 15 residues. Germline V CDR1 and CDR2: LNHDA, SQIVND (reference sequence). Trimming took 1 base from V and 5 from J, leaving 12 bases between them.

V is TRBV27 and J is TRBJ1-1; possibly TRBD1 for D (5 bases). V dropped 5 bases and J dropped 1 base, with 11 bases sitting between them. The CDR3 is made up of 14 amino acids. Looked up from germline, CDR1 is MNHEY and CDR2 is SMNVEV (reference sequence). CDR3 protein: CASSLQGRNTEAFF. The DNA of the CDR3 is TGTGCCAGCAGTCTCCAGGGCCGGAACACTGAAGCTTTCTTT.

J is TRBJ2-7 and V is TRBV10-3, with 7 bases lining up with TRBD2. Losses at the gene ends were 0 bases for V and 7 bases for J; bases not matched to a gene: 9. CDR1 and CDR2 from the germline V gene are ENHRY and SYGVKD. The CDR3 loop spans 15 amino acids. CDR3 bases: TGTGCCATCAGTGAGTCGACGAGACTAGCAAAGGAGCAGTACTTC. Its translation: CAISESTRLAKEQYF.

The rearrangement uses TRBV11-2 and TRBJ2-7; no definite D call. Trimming removed 0 bases from V and 3 bases from J, with 12 bases in between. This CDR3 is 15 amino acids long. CDR1 SGHAT and CDR2 FQNNGV come from the germline V gene. CDR3 sequence reads: CASSLDYHRNYEQYF. The CDR3 DNA sequence: TGTGCCAGCAGCTTAGATTACCACAGAAACTACGAGCAGTACTTC.

The rearrangement links TRBV27 to TRBJ2-5, with D possibly being TRBD2 (6 bases). CDR3 length: 13 residues. The germline V gene encodes CDR1 MNHEY and CDR2 SMNVEV (reference sequence). The ends were cut back, 6 bases at V and 2 bases at J, with 10 bases in the middle. The CDR3 protein is CASRDSGQETQYF. The CDR3 bases are TGTGCCAGCAGAGATAGCGGACAAGAGACCCAGTACTTC.

The rearrangement links TRBV9 to TRBJ2-3; 14 bases are a match to TRBD2. V trimming: 5 bases; J trimming: 1 base; junction bases outside the gene matches: 9. This CDR3 region has 18 residues. Germline lookup yields CDR1 SGDLS and CDR2 YYNGEE. DNA of the CDR3: TGTGCCAGCAGATCCGGGACTAGCGGGAGTGGGGGCACAGATACGCAGTATTTT. This encodes CASRSGTSGSGGTDTQYF.

The chain uses TRBV12-2 and TRBJ1-5. TRBV12-2 counts as a pseudogene. The CDR3 runs to 14 residues. The CDR3 DNA is TGTGCAAGTCGCTCCCGACGGCGGGGTCAGCCCCAGCATTTT. This codes for CASRSRRRGQPQHF.

J is TRBJ2-1 and V is TRBV5-1, with D possibly TRBD1 on 5 matching bases. This CDR3 has 14 residues. With 0 bases removed from V and 8 bases from J, the gap between germline ends came to 12 bases. Per germline, CDR1 SGHRS and CDR2 YFSETQ. DNA of the CDR3: TGCGCCAGCAGCTTGGCCGATAGGGGCGATGAGCAGTTCTTC. Protein product: CASSLADRGDEQFF.

CDR3 residues: CARSFRGRNYGYTF. CDR3 nucleotides: TGTGCCAGAAGCTTCAGGGGGCGGAACTATGGCTACACCTTC. This chain connects TRBV7-5 to TRBJ1-2; the DNA was not compared with TRBD1, the D call given in the table. TRBV7-5 is listed as a pseudogene. The CDR3 is 14 residues long.

This rearrangement joins TRBV19 to TRBJ2-6; D may be TRBD1 (6 bases). Germline CDR1 and CDR2: LNHDA and SQIVND (reference sequence). V shed 6 bases and J shed 0 bases, with 9 bases lying between them. This CDR3 spans 15 amino acids. The CDR3 coding sequence is TGTGCCAGTAGAAGGACAGACTCTGGGGCCAACGTCCTGACTTTC. Its translation is CASRRTDSGANVLTF.

This clone was picked up a small number of times. V gene TRBV7-2 combines with J gene TRBJ2-7; no clear D. V was shortened by 6 bases and J by 6 bases, with 12 bases between the two germline ends. Per germline, CDR1 SGHTA and CDR2 FQGNSA. The length of the CDR3 is 12 residues. CDR3 nucleotide sequence: TGTGCCAGCAGTTGGAGTTTCGGCGAGCAGTACTTC. Translated: CASSWSFGEQYF.

This chain uses TRBV2 with TRBJ1-4, with TRBD1 matching 7 bases. Germline V gene lookup returns CDR1 SNHLY and CDR2 FYNNEI. The CDR3 is 15 amino acids. The V segment lost 0 bases and the J segment 8 bases; nucleotides outside the gene matches: 6. The CDR3 DNA follows: TGTGCCAGCAGTGAAGCTCAGGGGGGCGGGGAAAAACTGTTTTTT. The encoded protein is CASSEAQGGGEKLFF. The full variable domain, with the rest looked up from reference TRBV2 and TRBJ1-4, is EPEVTQTPSHQVTQMGQEVILRCVPISNHLYFYWYRQILGQKVEFLVSFYNNEISEKSEIFDDQFSVERPDGSNFTLKIRSTKLEDSAMYFCASSEAQGGGEKLFFGSGTQLSVL.

The chain has TRBV15 and TRBJ1-4; the match to TRBD1 covers 8 bases. J lost 7 bases, V lost 3 bases, and 7 bases had no gene match. CDR3 length equals 15 residues. The germline V gene encodes CDR1 LNHNV and CDR2 YYDKDF (reference sequence). CDR3 coding DNA: TGTGCCACCAGCAGGGAGAGACAGGGGAGTGAAAAACTGTTTTTT. This translates into CATSRERQGSEKLFF.

The gene calls are TRBV9 and TRBJ2-3; 13 bases agree with TRBD2. Germline-derived CDR1 and CDR2 are SGDLS and YYNGEE. CDR3 length: 18 residues. V was pared by 7 bases and J by 5 bases, with 16 bases of the junction left unmatched. The CDR3 bases are TGTGCCAGCGCTCGTTCCATAGGACTAGCGGGAGAGGGAGATACGCAGTATTTT. Translation gives CASARSIGLAGEGDTQYF.

The chain is built from TRBV9 and TRBJ2-1, with a tentative D call TRBD2 (5 bases). This CDR3 contains 17 residues. Germline CDR1 is SGDLS and CDR2 is YYNGEE. With 0 bases removed from V and 0 bases from J, the gap between germline ends came to 13 bases. DNA for the CDR3: TGTGCCAGCAGCGTAGATCGGGGAGCGAGCTCCTACAATGAGCAGTTCTTC. Residues: CASSVDRGASSYNEQFF.

This clone was seen once. The chain links TRBV19 to TRBJ1-1; TRBD1 matches at 10 bases. J gave up 1 base and V 5 bases, and 7 bases lay outside the gene matches. Germline-derived CDR1 and CDR2 are LNHDA and SQIVND (reference sequence). CDR3 size: 16 residues. CDR3 protein: CASSPDRGRTNTEAFF. DNA for the CDR3: TGTGCCAGTAGTCCTGACAGGGGGCGCACGAACACTGAAGCTTTCTTT.

CDR3 DNA: TGTGCCAGCAGTTACTCGATAGGGGACACTGAAGCTTTCTTT. It codes for CASSYSIGDTEAFF. The chain couples TRBV6-6 to TRBJ1-1, with D possibly matching TRBD1 (5 bases). CDR1 is MNHNY, CDR2 SVGAGI, per germline (reference sequence). CDR3 length: 14 residues. V lost 0 bases, J lost 3 bases, and 8 bases lay in between.

This clone was picked up a small number of times. In nucleotides, the CDR3 is TGTGCCAGCAGCTCCTCTAGACGCACTGAAGCTTTCTTT. Its translation: CASSSSRRTEAFF. The J gene is TRBJ1-1, the V gene TRBV7-3; D unresolved. The CDR3 covers 13 residues. Trimming took off 4 bases at V and 4 bases at J, with 10 bases between the two ends. Germline assignment: CDR1 SGHTA and CDR2 FQGTGA.

The J gene is TRBJ2-3, the V gene TRBV7-2, with 11 bases fitting TRBD2. The germline V gene has CDR1 SGHTA and CDR2 FQGNSA. V trimming: 5 bases; J trimming: 2 bases; junction bases outside the gene matches: 6. The CDR3 is 16 amino acids. The CDR3 loop reads CASSGGLAASTDTQYF. For the CDR3, the DNA is TGTGCCAGCAGCGGGGGACTAGCGGCATCCACAGATACGCAGTATTTT.

This clone has a single count. The chain couples TRBV29-1 to TRBJ2-1, with no clear D. CDR1 and CDR2 (germline): SQVTM, ANQGSEA. Trimming left V 3 bases short and J 0 bases short, with 12 bases between. The CDR3 spans 15 residues. For the CDR3, the DNA is TGCAGCGTTGAGAACGCGGCCTTCTCCTACAATGAGCAGTTCTTC. Translated: CSVENAAFSYNEQFF.

This rearrangement joins TRBV19 to TRBJ2-5; D is undetermined. Germline-derived CDR1 and CDR2 are LNHDA and SQIVND (reference sequence). The CDR3 is made up of 13 amino acids. Trimming cost V 2 bases and J 1 base, with 5 bases left between them. The CDR3 DNA reads TGTGCCAGTAGTATATCCGTCCAAGAGACCCAGTACTTC. The encoded protein is CASSISVQETQYF.

The rearrangement uses TRBV4-3 and TRBJ2-1; the match to TRBD2 covers 10 bases. Germline assignment: CDR1 LGHNA and CDR2 YSLEER. The CDR3 is made up of 16 amino acids. J was trimmed by 3 bases and V by 1 base; bases with no gene match: 3. This CDR3 is CASSQVAGGLYNEQFF. CDR3 sequence (DNA): TGCGCCAGCAGCCAAGTAGCGGGGGGCCTCTACAATGAGCAGTTCTTC.